This T cell receptor (beta chain) was captured in a study of low-dose radiotherapy and immunotherapy resistance in tumors. The CDR3 extends over 15 amino acids. After removal of 6 bases from V and 10 bases from J, the junction contained 9 bases not matched to a gene. TRAV- and TRBV-specific primers primed first-strand cDNA, covering alpha and beta chains. PCR amplification of the TCRs was performed with Phusion for approximately 20 PCR cycles, and it relied on a constant-region primer together with a V-primer adapter. TCRdb re-called the reads with MiXCR, one entry per CDR3 protein. Here the sample spans tens of thousands of distinct CDR3 sequences, 18% being singletons. This clonotype was seen at least ten times. Regarding time point: before trial treatment.

This sequence was found in a male donor with prostate cancer. The genes are TRBV12-3 or TRBV12-4 and TRBJ1-6; 10 nucleotides align to TRBD1. The specimen was PBMCs, collected before treatment. The CDR3 coding sequence is TGTGCCAGCAGCTCAGACCGGGACAGGGGATCACCCCTCCACTTT. As protein: CASSSDRDRGSPLHF.